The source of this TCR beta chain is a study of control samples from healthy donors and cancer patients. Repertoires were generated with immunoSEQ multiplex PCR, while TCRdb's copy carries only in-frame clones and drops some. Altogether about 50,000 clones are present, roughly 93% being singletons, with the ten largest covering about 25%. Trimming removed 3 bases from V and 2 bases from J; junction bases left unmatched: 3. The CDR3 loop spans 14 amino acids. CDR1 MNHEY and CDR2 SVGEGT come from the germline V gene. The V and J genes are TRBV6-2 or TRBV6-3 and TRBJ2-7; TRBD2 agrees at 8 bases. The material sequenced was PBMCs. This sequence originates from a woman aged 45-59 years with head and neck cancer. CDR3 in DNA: TGTGCCAGCAGTTATGCGGGAGGCCCCTACGAGCAGTACTTC. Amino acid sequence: CASSYAGGPYEQYF.